These T cell receptor beta chains were read from a single sample in a study of blood T cell repertoires in COVID-19. Profiled with immunoSEQ multiplex PCR; TCRdb holds only in-frame clones, not every one. This sample has 310,000 or so clones, with around 87% found just once. Sequenced sample: peripheral blood. The receptors were gathered from a woman aged 45-60 years with active or convalescent COVID-19. The CDR3 runs from the conserved cysteine through the conserved F or W. D genes are given only for firm matches.

TRBJ2-7,TRBV7-2,NA,CASSFGGWPWEQYF
TRBJ2-6,TRBV28,TRBD1,CASGGTASGANVLTF
TRBJ2-5,TRBV7-2,TRBD1,CASSLWDRGSQETQYF
TRBJ1-2,TRBV3-1/TRBV3-2,NA,CASSPQWSGRHYGYTF
TRBJ2-7,TRBV19,NA,CASSIVSGSYEQYF
TRBJ2-3,TRBV9,NA,CASSVGGGLSDTQYF
TRBJ1-6,TRBV5-5,NA,CASSAADSNSPLHF
TRBJ1-1,TRBV30,NA,CAWSFRGTEAFF
TRBJ2-7,TRBV6-5,NA,CASSSKYRVPNEQYF
TRBJ2-1,TRBV3-1/TRBV3-2,NA,CASSQVYLGAYNEQFF
TRBJ1-3,TRBV18,NA,CASSPLLDSGNTIYF
TRBJ2-2,TRBV9,NA,CASSVYRVDTGELFF
TRBJ1-4,TRBV14,TRBD1,CASSQFRDRGNEKLFF
TRBJ1-1,TRBV7-2,NA,CASLGEVNTEAFF
TRBJ2-7,TRBV4-2,NA,CASSRQSGRQAVSYEQYF
TRBJ2-1,TRBV20-1,NA,CSARVDTEQFF
TRBJ2-7,TRBV7-9,NA,CASSLHYQGLGGYEQYF
TRBJ1-2,TRBV19,TRBD1,CASSIVGQGASRGYTF
TRBJ1-2,TRBV7-2,TRBD1,CASSQLGGQVSLLYGYTF
TRBJ2-5,TRBV21-1,NA,CASSAVRDHWEAETQYF
TRBJ1-2,TRBV14,NA,CASSPAGVPWGYTF
TRBJ2-5,TRBV5-1,NA,CASSFTTGYLYF
TRBJ1-5,TRBV7-2,NA,CASSLKSNQPQHF
TRBJ2-2,TRBV27,NA,CASSLAGLNTGELFF
TRBJ2-1,TRBV7-3,TRBD2,CASSPFSGRAGNEQFF
TRBJ2-3,TRBV25-1,TRBD2,CASSESSTSGGAVYTQYF
TRBJ1-2,TRBV4-3,TRBD1,CASSQARGDRVSYGYTF
TRBJ2-5,TRBV30,NA,CAWRSGVGETQYF
TRBJ2-1,TRBV7-9,TRBD2,CASSPGGEQFF
TRBJ2-1,TRBV13,TRBD1,CASSRTGTDNEQFF
TRBJ1-4,TRBV19,NA,CASRRTENEKLFF
TRBJ1-1,TRBV4-2,TRBD1,CASSHGGQFEAFF
TRBJ1-2,TRBV6-1,NA,CASSEAGRGNYGYTF
TRBJ1-2,TRBV7-8,TRBD1,CASSFLDRVLGYGYTF
TRBJ1-1,TRBV21-1,NA,CASSSHRGDLNTEAFF
TRBJ1-2,TRBV6-5,NA,CASRTAGSQGYTF
TRBJ2-2,TRBV6-5,TRBD2,CASRPGLAGAGELFF
TRBJ1-2,TRBV5-4,NA,CASSLGRDSGGYTF
TRBJ2-7,TRBV5-4,NA,CASSRSAGQTSYEQYF
TRBJ1-1,TRBV19,NA,CASSKPGRRTEAFF